One and the same sample provided the 14 T cell receptor beta chains below, sequenced in a study of regulatory and conventional T cells in RAG deficiency. Produced via immunoSEQ multiplex PCR; TCRdb's table is partial and in-frame only. The sample lists around 10,000 clones, more than 70% occurring once. Blood CD4+ CD25-high CD127-low regulatory T cells supplied the genomic DNA template. These same data were also listed under a study on regulatory T cells. In that study: The primer mix had 52 TRBV and 13 TRBJ primers.

The sequencing sample was made of Tregs sorted from blood. Receptor source: a human donor in good health.

This clone has just one count. V gene TRBV5-1 combines with J gene TRBJ2-3; the D gene could be TRBD1 or TRBD2 (5 bases each). V dropped 0 bases and J dropped 6 bases, with 11 bases sitting between them. Germline V gives CDR1 SGHRS, CDR2 YFSETQ. The CDR3 consists of 14 residues. This CDR3 is CASSLVRGWDTQYF. DNA for the CDR3: TGCGCCAGCAGCTTGGTGAGGGGTTGGGATACGCAGTATTTT. Full variable domain (rest looked up from reference TRBV5-1 and TRBJ2-3): KAGVTQTPRYLIKTRGQQVTLSCSPISGHRSVSWYQQTPGQGLQFLFEYFSETQRNKGNFPGRFSGRQFSNSRSEMNVSTLELGDSALYLCASSLVRGWDTQYFGPGTRLTVL.

The chain combines TRBV2 with TRBJ2-5; D unclear. The CDR3 extends over 14 amino acids. From germline, CDR1 is SNHLY and CDR2 FYNNEI. Trimming cost V 0 bases and J 5 bases, with 10 bases left between them. CDR3 in amino acids: CASSEARRSETQYF. The CDR3 nucleotides read TGTGCCAGCAGTGAAGCCCGAAGATCCGAGACCCAGTACTTC. Full variable domain (missing parts from reference TRBV2 and TRBJ2-5): EPEVTQTPSHQVTQMGQEVILRCVPISNHLYFYWYRQILGQKVEFLVSFYNNEISEKSEIFDDQFSVERPDGSNFTLKIRSTKLEDSAMYFCASSEARRSETQYFGPGTRLLVL.

The chain combines TRBV5-1 with TRBJ2-1; tentatively, D is TRBD1 or TRBD2 (5 bases each). CDR3 length equals 14 residues. Between the trimmed V and J ends, which lost 3 bases and 5 bases, there was a span of 12 bases. Germline values: CDR1 SGHRS, CDR2 YFSETQ. As DNA, the CDR3 is TGCGCCAGCAGCTCGGATGGGACGAACAATGAGCAGTTCTTC. This translates into CASSSDGTNNEQFF.

V and J are TRBV11-2 and TRBJ2-3; TRBD1 aligns across 8 bases. V dropped 5 bases and J dropped 4; count of bases not matched to a gene: 11. The CDR3 contains 16 residues. CDR1 is SGHAT, CDR2 FQNNGV, per germline. CDR3 sequence: CASSPRVDRGSDTQYF. The CDR3 coding sequence is TGTGCCAGCAGCCCCCGTGTTGACAGGGGTTCAGATACGCAGTATTTT.

The chain links TRBV10-3 to TRBJ1-2, with a weak D call TRBD1 (5 bases). This CDR3 comprises 15 residues. Between the trimmed V and J ends, which lost 8 bases and 0 bases, there was a span of 16 bases. Germline assignment: CDR1 ENHRY and CDR2 SYGVKD. The CDR3 loop is CAILELDTANYGYTF. CDR3 nucleotide sequence: TGTGCCATCTTAGAATTGGACACAGCTAACTATGGCTACACCTTC.

The rearrangement uses TRBV6-6 and TRBJ2-7; 8 bases line up with TRBD1. The V and J ends lost 5 bases and 4 bases, in that order; junction bases with no gene match: 7. Germline V lookup: CDR1 MNHNY, CDR2 SVGAGI (reference sequence). The CDR3 contains 14 residues. In DNA, the CDR3 is TGTGCCAGCAGTGCGGACAGGGCCGGTTACGAGCAGTACTTC. Its translation: CASSADRAGYEQYF.

V gene TRBV6-5 combines with J gene TRBJ2-7, with 9 bases identical to TRBD2. This CDR3 comprises 14 residues. Looked up from germline, CDR1 is MNHEY and CDR2 is SVGAGI. V gave up 5 bases and J gave up 5 bases; unmatched junction bases: 7. CDR3 region: CASSPGTSWDEQYF. CDR3 sequence (DNA): TGTGCCAGCAGTCCCGGGACTAGCTGGGACGAGCAGTACTTC.

The CDR3 region is CASSMRLAGGGTGELFF. CDR3 coding DNA: TGTGCCAGTAGTATGAGGCTAGCGGGAGGCGGCACCGGGGAGCTGTTTTTT. The genes are TRBV19 and TRBJ2-2, with 11 bases lining up with TRBD2. With 3 bases clipped from V and 4 bases from J, the junction kept 7 bases outside the gene matches. Germline CDR1 reads LNHDA; CDR2 reads SQIVND (reference sequence). This CDR3 contains 17 residues.

This sequence joins TRBV7-2 and TRBJ1-5; D possibly corresponds to TRBD1 (5 bases). In germline, CDR1 is SGHTA, CDR2 FQGNSA. The CDR3 sequence is 14 residues long. The V gene lost 1 base and the J gene lost 3 bases, with 7 bases spanning the gap. CDR3 DNA: TGTGCCAGCAGCTTAGGGGGCAACAATCAGCCCCAGCATTTT. This gives the protein CASSLGGNNQPQHF.

This chain links TRBV19 with TRBJ2-1; TRBD1 aligns across 7 bases. Germline CDR1 and CDR2: LNHDA and SQIVND (reference sequence). CDR3 size: 15 residues. V dropped 6 bases and J dropped 0; count of bases not matched to a gene: 5. The CDR3 sequence: CASSSTGSSYNEQFF. The CDR3 coding sequence is TGTGCCAGTAGCTCGACAGGGAGCTCCTACAATGAGCAGTTCTTC. The full variable domain, rest sourced from reference TRBV19 and TRBJ2-1, is DGGITQSPKYLFRKEGQNVTLSCEQNLNHDAMYWYRQDPGQGLRLIYYSQIVNDFQKGDIAEGYSVSREKKESFPLTVTSAQKNPTAFYLCASSSTGSSYNEQFFGPGTRLTVL.

The gene calls are TRBV6-1 and TRBJ1-1; the match to TRBD1 covers 10 bases. The germline gives CDR1 MNHNS, CDR2 SASEGT. With 4 bases clipped from V and 9 bases from J, the junction kept 8 bases outside the gene matches. This CDR3 region has 14 residues. The DNA of the CDR3 is TGTGCCAGCAGTGTGGGGACAGGGGCACGGCAAGCTTTCTTT. Translated, it gives CASSVGTGARQAFF.

In this sample, this clone turned up once. V gene TRBV7-8 combines with J gene TRBJ2-1; TRBD1 might be the D (5 bases). CDR3 length equals 15 residues. The V and J ends lost 5 bases and 0 bases respectively, with 11 bases between them. Per the germline V gene, CDR1 is SGHVS and CDR2 is FQNEAQ. This chain's CDR3 is CASSTDRSSYNEQFF. CDR3 DNA: TGTGCCAGCAGCACAGACAGAAGCTCCTACAATGAGCAGTTCTTC.

This chain links TRBV2 with TRBJ2-1; maybe TRBD2 (5 bases). Trimming pared 5 bases from V and 5 bases from J, leaving 13 bases between. Germline CDR1 is SNHLY and CDR2 is FYNNEI. The CDR3 contains 14 residues. CDR3 DNA: TGTGCCAGCAGTAGAGGGCTAGCTAACAATGAGCAGTTCTTC. Translating it yields CASSRGLANNEQFF.

The rearrangement joins TRBV29-1 to TRBJ1-5, with D tentatively TRBD1 (5 bases). This CDR3 spans 13 amino acids. Germline values: CDR1 SQVTM, CDR2 ANQGSEA. The ends were cut back, 4 bases at V and 3 bases at J, with 10 bases in the middle. The CDR3 sequence: CSVAGRLNQPQHF. Written as DNA, the CDR3 is TGCAGCGTTGCGGGACGGCTCAATCAGCCCCAGCATTTT.